The 14 T cell receptor beta chains in this list originate from one sample, sequenced in a study of blood T cell repertoires in COVID-19 (dated by TCRdb to the early 2020s). Receptor libraries were prepared by the immunoSEQ multiplex PCR assay. Drawn from immuneACCESS, this table holds only the in-frame rearrangements with V and J called that TCRdb kept. Clones are partly lost; checked studies trace under half to an unresolved V gene and leave the rest unexplained. This sample has 310,000 or so clones in its table, and 85% to 90% of those were observed once. Over 9% of the sample goes to the ten largest clones. The material sequenced was peripheral blood. These receptors were taken from a woman aged 25 to 39 with COVID-19, enrolled during active disease.

The chain has TRBV5-1 and TRBJ1-1; the D is unclear. The CDR3 length is 15 residues. V lost 0 bases and J 1 base, leaving 10 bases between the germline ends. CDR1 and CDR2 from the germline V gene are SGHRS and YFSETQ. The DNA of the CDR3 is TGCGCCAGCAGCTTGGGGAACAGCGGGAACACTGAAGCTTTCTTT. Its protein is CASSLGNSGNTEAFF.

This clone appeared a few times. V gene TRBV6-4 combines with J gene TRBJ1-6; 9 bases map to TRBD1. V lost 7 bases, J lost 7 bases, and 5 bases stayed unmatched. The CDR3 consists of 14 residues. Germline loops: CDR1 MRHNA, CDR2 SNTAGT. Here the CDR3 reads CASIMDRGNSPLHF. CDR3 in DNA: TGTGCCAGCATCATGGACAGGGGAAATTCACCCCTCCACTTT.

The J gene is TRBJ2-2, the V gene TRBV7-8; D possibly corresponds to TRBD2 (6 bases). The germline CDR1 and CDR2 sequences are SGHVS and FQNEAQ. The CDR3 has 15 residues. Trimming pared 7 bases from V and 1 base from J, leaving 13 bases between. As DNA, the CDR3 is TGTGCCAGCACTCGCACGGAGGGGAACACCGGGGAGCTGTTTTTT. Its protein is CASTRTEGNTGELFF.

The chain has TRBV30 and TRBJ2-1, with TRBD2 matching 10 bases. This CDR3 has 13 amino acids. Germline V gene lookup returns CDR1 GTSNPN and CDR2 SVGIG (reference sequence). For the CDR3, the DNA is TGTGCATCCCTAGCGGGAGCCTACAATGAGCAGTTCTTC. Translation gives CASLAGAYNEQFF.

This chain joins TRBV6-6 and TRBJ1-2; 7 bases line up with TRBD1. CDR1 MNHNY and CDR2 SVGAGI come from the germline V gene (reference sequence). The CDR3 is 15 amino acids. Trimming took 0 bases from V and 2 from J; bases not matched to a gene: 3. The CDR3, as DNA: TGTGCCAGCAGTTACTCGGGGACAGCCAACTATGGCTACACCTTC. This translates into CASSYSGTANYGYTF.

This clone appeared a few times. The chain recombines TRBV4-3 with TRBJ1-2; D ambiguous. Germline assignment: CDR1 LGHNA and CDR2 YSLEER. The CDR3 sequence is 11 residues long. The V end lost 4 bases, the J end lost 7 bases, and 7 bases lay between the germline ends. CDR3 sequence (DNA): TGCGCCAGCAGCCCCCTCGGTGGCTACACCTTC. It encodes CASSPLGGYTF.

The CDR3 nucleotides read TGTGCCAGCAGTTACTCAGCAGGGTTTGGACAGCCCCAGCATTTT. Its protein is CASSYSAGFGQPQHF. The rearrangement links TRBV6-2 or TRBV6-3 to TRBJ1-5, with a tentative D call TRBD1 (5 bases). This CDR3 comprises 15 residues. Germline loops: CDR1 MNHEY, CDR2 SVGEGT. Trimming pared 0 bases from V and 7 bases from J, leaving 13 bases between.

The rearrangement uses TRBV6-5 and TRBJ2-1; D may be TRBD2 (6 bases). Germline V gene lookup returns CDR1 MNHEY and CDR2 SVGAGI. V gave up 5 bases and J gave up 8 bases, with 10 bases separating them. This CDR3 comprises 12 residues. The CDR3 DNA is TGTGCCAGCAGTCCCTCTAGCGATGAGCAGTTCTTC. This sequence encodes CASSPSSDEQFF.

DNA for the CDR3: TGCGCCAGCAGCTTGTACGGTACCGGGGCCAACGTCCTGACTTTC. Amino acids: CASSLYGTGANVLTF. The chain links TRBV5-1 to TRBJ2-6; no reliable D call. Germline CDR1 reads SGHRS; CDR2 reads YFSETQ. The CDR3 loop spans 15 amino acids. The V end was cut by 1 base, the J end by 4 bases, with 9 bases between.

V usage is TRBV4-3 and J usage is TRBJ2-7; 14 bases align to TRBD2. CDR1 and CDR2 from the germline V gene are LGHNA and YSLEER. The junction had 0 bases not matched to a gene; V was cut back by 3 bases and J by 2 bases. CDR3 length: 15 amino acids. CDR3 region: CASSQTSGRAYEQYF. CDR3 DNA: TGCGCCAGCAGCCAGACTAGCGGGAGGGCCTACGAGCAGTACTTC.

This clone has only one observation. This sequence joins TRBV30 and TRBJ2-7; 12 nucleotides match TRBD1. V dropped 4 bases and J dropped 6; count of bases not matched to a gene: 10. Germline V gives CDR1 GTSNPN, CDR2 SVGIG (reference sequence). The CDR3 sequence is 15 residues long. The CDR3 sequence is CAWKLKGQGAIEQYF. The DNA of the CDR3 is TGTGCCTGGAAACTTAAGGGACAGGGGGCCATCGAGCAGTACTTC.

The V gene is TRBV28, the J gene TRBJ2-1; D unresolved. The CDR3 is 15 amino acids. Germline lookup yields CDR1 MDHEN and CDR2 SYDVKM. V lost 7 bases and J lost 2, with 15 bases in between. The CDR3 here is CASIDLQNPYNEQFF. The CDR3, as DNA: TGTGCCAGCATAGATCTCCAAAACCCCTACAATGAGCAGTTCTTC.

This chain joins TRBV5-1 and TRBJ2-1; no clear D. Germline assignment: CDR1 SGHRS and CDR2 YFSETQ. The CDR3 sequence is 15 residues long. V was pared by 1 base and J by 5 bases, with 13 bases between. The CDR3 loop reads CASSLSEQKNNEQFF. The DNA for the CDR3 is TGCGCCAGCAGCTTGTCCGAACAGAAAAACAATGAGCAGTTCTTC.

Here the CDR3 reads CSVGTSGNQETQYF. CDR3 in DNA: TGCAGCGTCGGGACTAGCGGGAACCAAGAGACCCAGTACTTC. This sequence joins TRBV29-1 and TRBJ2-5; 13 nucleotides match TRBD2. J was trimmed by 0 bases and V by 6 bases; bases with no gene match: 1. The CDR3 spans 14 residues. Germline lookup yields CDR1 SQVTM and CDR2 ANQGSEA. Using reference TRBV29-1 and TRBJ2-5 for the parts outside the CDR3, the full variable domain is SAVISQKPSRDICQRGTSLTIQCQVDSQVTMMFWYRQQPGQSLTLIATANQGSEATYESGFVIDKFPISRPNLTFSTLTVSNMSPEDSSIYLCSVGTSGNQETQYFGPGTRLLVL.